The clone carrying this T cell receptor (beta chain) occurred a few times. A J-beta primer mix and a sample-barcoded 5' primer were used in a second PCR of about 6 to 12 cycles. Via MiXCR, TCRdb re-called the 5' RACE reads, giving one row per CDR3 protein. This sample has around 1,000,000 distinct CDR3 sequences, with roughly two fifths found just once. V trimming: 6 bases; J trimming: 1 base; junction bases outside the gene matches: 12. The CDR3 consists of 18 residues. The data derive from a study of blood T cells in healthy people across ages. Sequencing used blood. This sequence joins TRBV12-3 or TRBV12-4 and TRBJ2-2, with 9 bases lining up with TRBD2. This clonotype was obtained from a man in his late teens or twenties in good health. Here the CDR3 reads CASRTTSGAYLNTGELFF. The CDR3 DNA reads TGTGCCAGCAGGACGACTAGCGGAGCCTACCTGAACACCGGGGAGCTGTTTTTT.